This T cell receptor beta chain stems from a study of beta chain features in type 1 diabetes. Overall study results and limits: A moderate, significant TCRB CDR3 shortening appeared in type 1 diabetes across four CD4+ subsets.

Sequencing targeted expressed TCRB transcripts, as all isolated RNA had been reverse transcribed. Data came from immunoSEQ multiplex PCR; TCRdb stores just in-frame clones and leaves some out. Here the sample spans roughly 290,000 clones, approximately 15% being singletons. The CDR3 extends over 15 amino acids. Germline V lookup: CDR1 SGHRS, CDR2 YFSETQ. V lost 0 bases, J lost 2 bases, and 12 bases lay in between. A note on this clone: Its antigen is undetermined.

This chain uses TRBV5-1 with TRBJ2-7, with D maybe TRBD2 (6 bases). Sequencing was carried out using naive CD4+ T cells from blood. The TCR was taken from a young man with type 1 diabetes. This CDR3 is CASSLDGTGAYEQYF. For the CDR3, the DNA is TGCGCCAGCAGCTTGGATGGGACGGGGGCCTACGAGCAGTACTTC. The full variable domain, with the rest looked up from reference TRBV5-1 and TRBJ2-7, is KAGVTQTPRYLIKTRGQQVTLSCSPISGHRSVSWYQQTPGQGLQFLFEYFSETQRNKGNFPGRFSGRQFSNSRSEMNVSTLELGDSALYLCASSLDGTGAYEQYFGPGTRLTVT.